The clone carrying this T cell receptor (beta chain) has a count of ten or more. These data are taken from a study of spatial heterogeneity in lung cancer. TCR cDNA molecules were tagged individually, and each one carried a unique molecular identifier. MiXCR, applied by TCRdb to the 5' RACE reads, yields one record per CDR3 protein. This table holds about 23,000 distinct CDR3 sequences, less than 3.5% found once. Stated time point: sample taken at primary tumor resection. The sample here was PBMCs, taken at surgery. The clonotype comes from a female donor with early-stage non-small cell lung cancer.

CDR3 loop: CASARGRDTEAFF. The CDR3 DNA reads as TGTGCCAGCGCCAGAGGCAGGGACACTGAAGCTTTCTTT. This sequence joins TRBV6-1 and TRBJ1-1, with a tentative D call TRBD1 (5 bases). Germline loops: CDR1 MNHNS, CDR2 SASEGT. CDR3 length equals 13 residues. Trimming took 8 bases from V and 3 from J, leaving 13 bases between them.